This is a list of T cell receptor beta chains from one sample in a study of blood T cell repertoires in COVID-19. Libraries were prepared by immunoSEQ multiplex PCR; TCRdb keeps only in-frame clonotypes and omits some of them. This sample has 140,000 to 150,000 clones, with about 87% found just once. Source material: peripheral blood. These receptors came from a man aged 55 to 70 with active or convalescent COVID-19. CDR3s include the opening cysteine and the closing phenylalanine or tryptophan. Each record gives: V gene, J gene, D gene, clone size, CDR3 length, CDR3 DNA, CDR3 protein. The D gene is left open where the match is weak. Where a row states a size, it is once, few, many or the class of an expanded clone; other rows omit it.

v_gene: TRBV11-2
j_gene: TRBJ2-3
d_gene: NA
abundance: NA
len: 15
CDR3nt: TGTGCCAGCAGCTTAGGCAGGTCCTACACAGATACGCAGTATTTT
CDR3aa: CASSLGRSYTDTQYF

v_gene: TRBV28
j_gene: TRBJ1-1
d_gene: NA
abundance: few
len: 16
CDR3nt: TGTGCCAGCAGTTTAAGGGTGGGGGGGTTGAACACTGAAGCTTTCTTT
CDR3aa: CASSLRVGGLNTEAFF

v_gene: TRBV28
j_gene: TRBJ2-2
d_gene: TRBD1
abundance: NA
len: 16
CDR3nt: TGTGCCAGCAGTTCGGACGGGACAGGTTATCCCGGGGAGCTGTTTTTT
CDR3aa: CASSSDGTGYPGELFF

v_gene: TRBV28
j_gene: TRBJ2-1
d_gene: NA
abundance: NA
len: 16
CDR3nt: TGTGCCAGCAGTTTATCAACAGGGAGCTCCTACAATGAGCAGTTCTTC
CDR3aa: CASSLSTGSSYNEQFF

v_gene: TRBV5-5
j_gene: TRBJ2-7
d_gene: TRBD2
abundance: NA
len: 15
CDR3nt: TGTGCCAGCAGCCCGGGACTAGCGGGACCCTACGAGCAGTACTTC
CDR3aa: CASSPGLAGPYEQYF

v_gene: TRBV27
j_gene: TRBJ1-2
d_gene: TRBD1
abundance: once
len: 15
CDR3nt: TGTGCCAGCAGCTCTCGGACAGGGGAATTAGGTGGCTACACCTTC
CDR3aa: CASSSRTGELGGYTF

v_gene: TRBV2
j_gene: TRBJ2-3
d_gene: TRBD1
abundance: NA
len: 17
CDR3nt: TGTGCCAGCAGTTACCCGTTGACAGGGGGAAGCACAGATACGCAGTATTTT
CDR3aa: CASSYPLTGGSTDTQYF

v_gene: TRBV7-2
j_gene: TRBJ2-3
d_gene: NA
abundance: NA
len: 19
CDR3nt: TGTGCCAGCAGCTTAGCCTACCTATGGAGTCGGACAGGCACAGATACGCAGTATTTT
CDR3aa: CASSLAYLWSRTGTDTQYF

v_gene: TRBV7-9
j_gene: TRBJ2-1
d_gene: NA
abundance: NA
len: 15
CDR3nt: TGTGCCAGCAGCTTAGTCTTCGGACTGGACAATGAGCAGTTCTTC
CDR3aa: CASSLVFGLDNEQFF

v_gene: TRBV27
j_gene: TRBJ1-6
d_gene: NA
abundance: NA
len: 14
CDR3nt: TGTGCCAGCAACATACAGGGCTATAATTCACCCCTCCACTTT
CDR3aa: CASNIQGYNSPLHF

v_gene: TRBV19
j_gene: TRBJ2-1
d_gene: TRBD2
abundance: NA
len: 14
CDR3nt: TGTGCCAGTAGTGCGGGGACTACCAACAATGAGCAGTTCTTC
CDR3aa: CASSAGTTNNEQFF

v_gene: TRBV7-3
j_gene: TRBJ2-2
d_gene: NA
abundance: NA
len: 18
CDR3nt: TGTGCCAGCAGCTTAATTGGGGCAAATAGGGTCGGCACCGGGGAGCTGTTTTTT
CDR3aa: CASSLIGANRVGTGELFF

v_gene: TRBV6-1
j_gene: TRBJ1-5
d_gene: NA
abundance: NA
len: 14
CDR3nt: TGTGCCAGCAGTGATCCCAGAAGCAATCAGCCCCAGCATTTT
CDR3aa: CASSDPRSNQPQHF

v_gene: TRBV3-1/TRBV3-2
j_gene: TRBJ2-2
d_gene: NA
abundance: NA
len: 16
CDR3nt: TGTGCCAGCAGCCAACTTAGACTAGTCAACACCGGGGAGCTGTTTTTT
CDR3aa: CASSQLRLVNTGELFF

v_gene: TRBV6-1
j_gene: TRBJ2-7
d_gene: TRBD2
abundance: NA
len: 14
CDR3nt: TGTGCCAGCAGTGACAGGGAGGGCTCCTACGAGCAGTACTTC
CDR3aa: CASSDREGSYEQYF

v_gene: TRBV28
j_gene: TRBJ2-7
d_gene: TRBD1
abundance: NA
len: 15
CDR3nt: TGTGCCAGCAGTACGACAGGGGACCGTGGCTACGAGCAGTACTTC
CDR3aa: CASSTTGDRGYEQYF

v_gene: TRBV29-1
j_gene: TRBJ2-1
d_gene: NA
abundance: NA
len: 11
CDR3nt: TGCAGCGTTGACCAGGGGAGTGTGCAGTTCTTC
CDR3aa: CSVDQGSVQFF

v_gene: TRBV4-1
j_gene: TRBJ2-1
d_gene: TRBD2
abundance: NA
len: 16
CDR3nt: TGCGCCAGCAGCCATCTAGCGGGAGGGCCGAAGGATGAGCAGTTCTTC
CDR3aa: CASSHLAGGPKDEQFF